These 14 T cell receptor beta chains were sequenced from one sample in a study of technical replicates of blood from a few donors. Measured with immunoSEQ multiplex PCR; TCRdb has only the in-frame clones, and not every one. The sample holds 75,000 to 100,000 clones, roughly 94% seen once. Sequencing used T cells isolated from PBMCs. The receptors stem from a human donor in good health.

The V gene is TRBV5-4, the J gene TRBJ2-1; a weak D match, TRBD2 (5 bases). The V gene lost 4 bases and the J gene lost 3 bases, with 14 bases spanning the gap. Germline CDR1 SGHNT, CDR2 YYREEE (reference sequence). CDR3 length: 15 amino acids. The CDR3 reads CASSPGGGVYNEQFF. DNA of the CDR3: TGTGCCAGCAGCCCTGGAGGCGGAGTCTACAATGAGCAGTTCTTC.

V gene TRBV2 combines with J gene TRBJ2-7, with 11 bases matching TRBD2. V lost 6 bases to trimming and J lost 6 bases; unmatched junction nucleotides: 7. This CDR3 has 14 amino acids. Germline CDR1 reads SNHLY; CDR2 reads FYNNEI. The CDR3 DNA follows: TGTGCCAGCAGGGAATGGACTAGCGGGCCCGAGCAGTACTTC. It translates to CASREWTSGPEQYF. Complete variable domain (other parts from reference TRBV2 and TRBJ2-7): EPEVTQTPSHQVTQMGQEVILRCVPISNHLYFYWYRQILGQKVEFLVSFYNNEISEKSEIFDDQFSVERPDGSNFTLKIRSTKLEDSAMYFCASREWTSGPEQYFGPGTRLTVT.

This chain uses TRBV7-6 with TRBJ1-1; 9 bases map to TRBD1. Germline values: CDR1 SGHVS, CDR2 FNYEAQ. This CDR3 region has 16 residues. Trimming took 4 bases from V and 2 from J; bases not matched to a gene: 8. CDR3 protein: CASSSLPGQGNTEAFF. The DNA of the CDR3 is TGTGCCAGCAGCTCGTTACCGGGACAGGGAAACACTGAAGCTTTCTTT.

The V and J genes are TRBV6-1 and TRBJ1-5, with D uncertain. CDR1 and CDR2 from the germline V gene are MNHNS and SASEGT. V was cut by 2 bases and J by 7 bases, with 18 bases left in between. This CDR3 has 16 residues. CDR3 region: CASSESVRRRRQPQHF. For the CDR3, the DNA is TGTGCCAGCAGTGAAAGTGTACGCAGGAGGAGACAGCCCCAGCATTTT.

The chain recombines TRBV7-8 with TRBJ1-1, with D maybe TRBD1 (5 bases). Germline loops: CDR1 SGHVS, CDR2 FQNEAQ. The length of the CDR3 is 17 residues. Deletions cut 1 base from V and 3 bases from J, with 18 bases between. The CDR3 reads CASSLEARGWGDTEAFF. CDR3 DNA: TGTGCCAGCAGCTTAGAGGCCCGCGGGTGGGGGGACACTGAAGCTTTCTTT.

The chain is built from TRBV10-3 and TRBJ2-1; the match to TRBD1 covers 8 bases. V trimming: 4 bases; J trimming: 5 bases; junction bases outside the gene matches: 1. Per germline, CDR1 ENHRY and CDR2 SYGVKD. CDR3 length equals 13 residues. CDR3: CAISGDRNNEQFF. As DNA, the CDR3 is TGTGCCATCAGTGGGGACAGGAACAATGAGCAGTTCTTC.

The genes are TRBV21-1 and TRBJ2-2; TRBD2 is the table's D call and was not checked against the DNA. TRBV21-1 is designated a pseudogene. The CDR3 runs to 16 residues. The CDR3 DNA reads TGTGCCAGCAGCACTAGCGGGACCCCGGGCACCGGGGAGCTGTTTTTT. It codes for CASSTSGTPGTGELFF.

This clone was picked up one time. This chain connects TRBV6-1 to TRBJ1-1, with D possibly matching TRBD1 (5 bases). Germline CDR1 is MNHNS and CDR2 is SASEGT. Trimming cost V 8 bases and J 2 bases, with 15 bases left between them. The CDR3 spans 14 residues. This CDR3 reads CASLRQGINTEAFF. CDR3 bases: TGTGCCAGCCTTCGGCAGGGAATAAACACTGAAGCTTTCTTT.

The V and J genes are TRBV6-1 and TRBJ2-2, with TRBD1 matching 7 bases. Germline V gene sequence: CDR1 MNHNS, CDR2 SASEGT. After removal of 4 bases from V and 3 bases from J, the junction contained 5 bases not matched to a gene. The CDR3 is 15 residues long. DNA for the CDR3: TGTGCCAGCAGTGGACCGGGACAGTACACCGGGGAGCTGTTTTTT. It specifies CASSGPGQYTGELFF.

The rearrangement uses TRBV4-1 and TRBJ1-1; a weak D match, TRBD1 (5 bases). Trimming shortened V by 2 bases and J by 1 base, and 20 bases separated the two germline ends. Germline values: CDR1 MGHRA, CDR2 YSYEKL. The CDR3 sequence is 18 residues long. The CDR3 nucleotides are TGCGCCAGCAGCCAAACGGGGGGTACCGTGAGGTCGAACACTGAAGCTTTCTTT. This translates into CASSQTGGTVRSNTEAFF.

The chain carries TRBV19 and TRBJ2-7, with TRBD1 as a possible D gene (5 bases). Germline values: CDR1 LNHDA, CDR2 SQIVND (reference sequence). V was shortened by 3 bases and J by 9 bases, with 24 bases between the two germline ends. The CDR3 runs to 16 residues. Written as DNA, the CDR3 is TGTGCCAGTAGTATTAAGTGGAAGGGGAAGAGTACGGTGCAGTACTTC. Residues: CASSIKWKGKSTVQYF.

J is TRBJ2-5 and V is TRBV5-8; 9 positions match TRBD2. The V segment lost 4 bases and the J segment 5 bases; nucleotides outside the gene matches: 18. Germline loops: CDR1 SGHTS, CDR2 YDEGEE. The CDR3 extends over 18 amino acids. CDR3 DNA sequence: TGTGCCAGCAGCCTCGGGACTAGCACTATCCGGGGAGGGGAGACCCAGTACTTC. Amino acids: CASSLGTSTIRGGETQYF.

This sequence joins TRBV7-3 and TRBJ2-1; 11 bases are a match to TRBD2. Germline V gene data show CDR1 as SGHTA and CDR2 as FQGTGA. V shed 4 bases, J shed 4 bases, and the junction held 6 bases outside the gene matches. The CDR3 runs to 16 residues. In DNA form, the CDR3 reads TGTGCCAGCAGCTCCACTAGCGGGGGCAGTTACAATGAGCAGTTCTTC. Translating it yields CASSSTSGGSYNEQFF.

This clone occurred a few times. This sequence joins TRBV4-1 and TRBJ2-2, with a possible D match to TRBD2 (6 bases). This CDR3 is 14 amino acids long. CDR1 MGHRA and CDR2 YSYEKL come from the germline V gene. V lost 3 bases and J lost 6, with 11 bases in between. The CDR3 region has the DNA TGCGCCAGCAGCCAGGACCCGGGAGCCGGGGAGCTGTTTTTT. Amino acids: CASSQDPGAGELFF.